This T cell receptor (beta chain) is drawn from a study of CD8+CD57+ T cells in acquired aplastic anemia (dated by TCRdb to 2016 to 2019). Notes on the research overall: On average, sorted CD4+ and CD8+ cells yielded around 3.1 ug of extracted DNA, with a range of about 0.19 to 30 ug. CD8+CD57+ expansion was defined as a frequency above the mean frequency observed in healthy subjects. What the work shows at the level of the full study, not this receptor alone: Over 25 CD8+ CDR3 sequences were found in both patients and controls but appeared to be highly expressed in patients and within the immunodominant clones of the patients. Between patients and healthy controls, no significant difference in CD8+ Simpson's diversity was found (P=0.060).

Reading the germline V gene gives CDR1 KGHDR and CDR2 SFDVKD. Trimmed from V: 6 bases; trimmed from J: 3 bases; junction bases lacking a gene match: 9. The CDR3 length is 16 residues, termini included. Just the 48-base CDR3 DNA is kept, in frame starting at base 1. TCR beta VDJ combination and CDR3 sequence profiling used genomic DNA as the template. An Illumina HiSeq 2000 was the platform used for TCR repertoire sequencing. Concerning the study's data processing: TRBV/TRBJ rearrangement plots, CDR3 size and DJ length profiles, and Simpson's diversity index were used to evaluate the repertoires. The most abundant DNA sequence in the deep sequencing data was defined as the immunodominant clone. CDR3 amino acid sequences were screened for sharing across subjects and compared with published repertoires and the VDJdb database. Through fastp at Q25 and MiXCR, TCRdb rebuilt clones from the public reads, retaining in-frame beta chains. All rows with the same CDR3 protein become a single entry with the most common DNA and genes. It is TCRdb's table, rather than the study itself, that gives the V and J calls and clone size. A total of around 200,000 distinct CDR3 sequences appear in this sample, 60% to 80% of them only once. 58% of the sample is taken by the ten largest.

Concerning this clonotype: This clone's antigen is unknown. The conserved final phenylalanine or tryptophan is absent from the CDR3, which likely points to a read error.

The patients picked for sequencing were ones in whom flow cytometry had shown an expansion of CD8+CD57+ cells. Severe acquired aplastic anemia was diagnosed in all patients according to International Study of Aplastic Anemia and Agranulocytosis and Camitta criteria. Patients had received no therapy at the time of blood sampling. The study deep-sequenced TCR repertoires of sorted CD4+ and CD8+ blood T cells from severe aplastic anemia patients and healthy subjects. In the USA, patient enrollment took place under clinicaltrials.gov protocols 00001620, 01623167, 00001397, 00071045, 00081523 and 00961064. Ficoll-Paque density gradient centrifugation was used to isolate peripheral blood mononuclear cells. CD4+ and CD8+ T cells were sorted by FACS or magnetic beads before DNA extraction.

The specimen was sorted CD4+, CD8+, or CD8+CD57+ T cells (not recorded which) from PBMCs. The clonotype originates from a human donor with aplastic anemia. The receptor chain draws on TRBV24-1 and TRBJ2-3, and TRBD1 matches 9 of the central bases. The encoded CDR3 is CATSKSGQGRTDTQYS. The DNA sequence is as follows: TGTGCCACCAGTAAATCCGGACAGGGGCGGACAGATACGCAGTATTCT.